The 27 T cell receptor beta chains presented below share a single source sample, sequenced in a study of blood T cell repertoires in COVID-19. Sequenced by immunoSEQ multiplex PCR; TCRdb stores in-frame clones only, minus some. The sample lists 75,000 to 95,000 clones, 80% seen once, with about 12% in the top ten. Source material: peripheral blood. Every receptor here comes from a woman aged 40 to 49 with active or convalescent COVID-19.

J is TRBJ2-7 and V is TRBV7-9; the match to TRBD2 covers 11 bases. The germline V gene has CDR1 SEHNR and CDR2 FQNEAQ (reference sequence). V lost 0 bases to trimming and J lost 3 bases; unmatched junction nucleotides: 4. This CDR3 spans 16 amino acids. The CDR3 protein is CASSLAEGLAVYEQYF. The DNA for the CDR3 is TGTGCCAGCAGCTTAGCCGAGGGACTAGCGGTCTACGAGCAGTACTTC.

This chain links TRBV24-1 with TRBJ2-3, with D tentatively TRBD2 (5 bases). Trimming removed 8 bases from V and 3 bases from J, with 11 bases in between. Germline V lookup: CDR1 KGHDR, CDR2 SFDVKD. CDR3 length equals 13 residues. CDR3 nucleotide sequence: TGTGCCACCAAGAGTGAGGGAACAGATACGCAGTATTTT. Encoded protein: CATKSEGTDTQYF.

The chain recombines TRBV7-2 with TRBJ2-2; 8 bases line up with TRBD2. CDR3 size: 16 residues. The V gene's germline CDR1 is SGHTA and CDR2 FQGNSA. The V gene end was trimmed by 1 base and the J gene end by 6 bases; junction bases not matched to a gene: 7. The CDR3 spells CASSLEVGRGAGELFF. The DNA for the CDR3 is TGTGCCAGCAGCTTAGAGGTCGGGAGGGGTGCCGGGGAGCTGTTTTTT.

This chain uses TRBV28 with TRBJ2-7; D ambiguous. The V end lost 1 base, the J end lost 4 bases, and 8 bases lay between the germline ends. CDR3 length: 13 residues. CDR1 is MDHEN and CDR2 is SYDVKM in the germline V gene. The CDR3 loop is CASSLSTWYEQYF. The CDR3 bases are TGTGCCAGCAGTTTATCGACATGGTACGAGCAGTACTTC.

The chain is built from TRBV6-2 or TRBV6-3 and TRBJ1-5; 8 nucleotides agree with TRBD1. There are 15 residues in the CDR3. Germline V gene data show CDR1 as MNHEY and CDR2 as SVGEGT. J gave up 1 base and V 5 bases, and 4 bases lay outside the gene matches. CDR3 bases: TGTGCCAGCAGTAACAGGGGGACAAGCAATCAGCCCCAGCATTTT. Its translation is CASSNRGTSNQPQHF.

The V and J genes are TRBV5-1 and TRBJ2-1, with 7 bases matching TRBD1. Looked up from germline, CDR1 is SGHRS and CDR2 is YFSETQ. The CDR3 length is 16 residues. V trimming: 0 bases; J trimming: 0 bases; junction bases outside the gene matches: 3. The CDR3 bases are TGCGCCAGCAGCTTGGCGGCAGGGGGCTCCTACAATGAGCAGTTCTTC. It codes for CASSLAAGGSYNEQFF.

This rearrangement joins TRBV4-2 to TRBJ1-3, with D unclear. The V and J ends lost 0 bases and 0 bases respectively, with 9 bases between them. CDR3 length: 16 residues. CDR1 and CDR2 (germline): LGHNA, YNFKEQ. CDR3 region: CASSQDIQISGNTIYF. The CDR3 DNA sequence: TGTGCCAGCAGCCAAGATATACAGATCTCTGGAAACACCATATATTTT.

The rearrangement uses TRBV6-4 and TRBJ2-1; maybe TRBD1 (6 bases). CDR1 and CDR2 from the germline V gene are MRHNA and SNTAGT. V was pared by 10 bases and J by 9 bases, with 19 bases between. This CDR3 spans 13 amino acids. CDR3 sequence: CATAFQGNGEQFF. CDR3 nucleotides: TGTGCCACCGCCTTTCAGGGGAATGGTGAGCAGTTCTTC.

The V call is TRBV11-2, the J call TRBJ1-2; D perhaps matches TRBD1 (6 bases). Germline V gene data show CDR1 as SGHAT and CDR2 as FQNNGV. The V end lost 4 bases, the J end lost 9 bases, and 15 bases lay between the germline ends. This CDR3 is built from 13 residues. The CDR3 loop reads CASSSNRDERYTF. CDR3 nucleotide sequence: TGTGCCAGCAGCTCCAACAGGGATGAGCGCTACACCTTC.

The chain carries TRBV19 and TRBJ2-5; a possible D gene is TRBD2 (6 bases). Germline V gene data show CDR1 as LNHDA and CDR2 as SQIVND (reference sequence). The CDR3 extends over 13 amino acids. V gave up 5 bases and J gave up 1 base, with 8 bases separating them. CDR3 loop: CASSGGSQETQYF. CDR3 in DNA: TGTGCCAGTAGTGGAGGGAGCCAAGAGACCCAGTACTTC.

The rearrangement joins TRBV2 to TRBJ2-5, with TRBD1 as a possible D gene (6 bases). The V gene lost 3 bases and the J gene lost 5 bases, with 10 bases spanning the gap. Germline V CDR1 and CDR2: SNHLY, FYNNEI. CDR3 length equals 13 residues. Here the CDR3 reads CASSDWGRETQYF. In nucleotides, the CDR3 is TGTGCCAGCAGTGATTGGGGGCGGGAGACCCAGTACTTC.

V gene TRBV4-3 combines with J gene TRBJ2-1; TRBD2 aligns across 9 bases. CDR3 length: 16 amino acids. The ends lost 3 bases at V and 7 bases at J; junction bases unmatched: 10. Germline assignment: CDR1 LGHNA and CDR2 YSLEER. CDR3 protein: CASSQARGRACNEQFF. The CDR3 DNA reads TGCGCCAGCAGCCAGGCTCGCGGGAGGGCCTGTAATGAGCAGTTCTTC.

CDR3 DNA sequence: TGTGCCAGCAGCTTTACATCAGGGGACACTGAAGCTTTCTTT. Translating gives CASSFTSGDTEAFF. The J gene is TRBJ1-1, the V gene TRBV11-2; possible D gene TRBD1, 6 bases. Germline-derived CDR1 and CDR2 are SGHAT and FQNNGV. The germline V and J ends were trimmed by 3 bases and 3 bases, with 11 bases remaining between them. This CDR3 comprises 14 residues.

V gene TRBV5-4 combines with J gene TRBJ2-1; 10 nucleotides agree with TRBD2. The V segment lost 5 bases and the J segment 6 bases; nucleotides outside the gene matches: 5. The CDR3 is 14 amino acids. Germline V lookup: CDR1 SGHNT, CDR2 YYREEE (reference sequence). The DNA for the CDR3 is TGTGCCAGCAGTCCGGGACTAGCGTCCAATGAGCAGTTCTTC. Residues: CASSPGLASNEQFF.

This chain links TRBV24-1 with TRBJ1-5; TRBD1 matches 8 bases. After removal of 9 bases from V and 4 bases from J, the junction contained 1 base not matched to a gene. CDR1 KGHDR and CDR2 SFDVKD come from the germline V gene. The CDR3 totals 12 residues. Here the CDR3 DNA reads TGTGCCACCCAGGGGGCTAATCAGCCCCAGCATTTT. It yields the protein CATQGANQPQHF.

The gene calls are TRBV4-2 and TRBJ1-5; 7 nucleotides match TRBD1. The CDR3 extends over 15 amino acids. V shed 2 bases, J shed 3 bases, and the junction held 4 bases outside the gene matches. Germline CDR1 is LGHNA and CDR2 is YNFKEQ. CDR3 protein: CASSQRTGDNQPQHF. In DNA, the CDR3 is TGTGCCAGCAGCCAAAGAACAGGGGACAATCAGCCCCAGCATTTT.

The chain uses TRBV27 and TRBJ2-1; TRBD1 aligns across 7 bases. J gave up 2 bases and V 5 bases, and 6 bases lay outside the gene matches. CDR1 is MNHEY, CDR2 SMNVEV, per germline (reference sequence). The CDR3 is made up of 15 amino acids. The CDR3: CASSQTGPTYNEQFF. CDR3 in DNA: TGTGCCAGCAGTCAGACAGGGCCAACCTACAATGAGCAGTTCTTC.

This clone was counted only a few times. The V and J genes are TRBV29-1 and TRBJ2-3; TRBD2 matches 7 bases. Germline V gives CDR1 SQVTM, CDR2 ANQGSEA. J gave up 1 base and V 1 base, and 2 bases lay outside the gene matches. CDR3 length equals 14 residues. For the CDR3, the DNA is TGCAGCGTTGAAGTAAGCGGGGGCACAGATACGCAGTATTTT. This sequence encodes CSVEVSGGTDTQYF.

The chain joins TRBV30 to TRBJ2-3; possibly TRBD2 for D (6 bases). This CDR3 has 15 amino acids. Germline V CDR1 and CDR2: GTSNPN, SVGIG (reference sequence). Trimming shortened V by 1 base and J by 2 bases, and 13 bases separated the two germline ends. The CDR3 reads CAWSGGEWATDTQYF. CDR3 in DNA: TGTGCCTGGAGTGGGGGGGAGTGGGCCACAGATACGCAGTATTTT. The whole variable domain, filled in from reference TRBV30 and TRBJ2-3, reads SQTIHQWPATLVQPVGSPLSLECTVEGTSNPNLYWYRQAAGRGLQLLFYSVGIGQISSEVPQNLSASRPQDRQFILSSKKLLLSDSGFYLCAWSGGEWATDTQYFGPGTRLTVL.

The chain links TRBV20-1 to TRBJ2-3, with TRBD1 matching over 8 bases. Germline CDR1 reads DFQATT; CDR2 reads SNEGSKA (reference sequence). The CDR3 length is 15 residues. V trimming: 3 bases; J trimming: 1 base; junction bases outside the gene matches: 6. The CDR3 sequence: CSASSGQGGTDTQYF. The CDR3 coding sequence is TGCAGTGCTAGTTCCGGACAGGGAGGCACAGATACGCAGTATTTT.

The rearrangement uses TRBV5-8 and TRBJ1-2; 8 nucleotides match TRBD1. The CDR3 covers 13 residues. CDR1 is SGHTS and CDR2 is YDEGEE in the germline V gene. The J segment lost 4 bases and the V segment lost 4 bases, leaving 3 bases of the junction unmatched. Here the CDR3 reads CASSGQGFYGYTF. CDR3 nucleotide sequence: TGTGCCAGCAGCGGACAGGGTTTCTATGGCTACACCTTC.

The chain is built from TRBV27 and TRBJ2-1; 14 nucleotides line up with TRBD2. The germline V gene encodes CDR1 MNHEY and CDR2 SMNVEV (reference sequence). The CDR3 is 18 residues long. The V and J ends lost 4 bases and 8 bases, in that order; junction bases with no gene match: 13. DNA of the CDR3: TGTGCCAGCAGTTCTAGGGGGACTAGCGGGAGAGGGGGTGATGAGCAGTTCTTC. It yields the protein CASSSRGTSGRGGDEQFF.

The rearrangement uses TRBV6-5 and TRBJ2-6, with D unresolved. Looked up from germline, CDR1 is MNHEY and CDR2 is SVGAGI. V was clipped by 4 bases and J by 2 bases, with 12 bases between them. The length of the CDR3 is 16 residues. The DNA for the CDR3 is TGTGCCAGCAGTTCTACAGAACGTACTGGGGCCAACGTCCTGACTTTC. It codes for CASSSTERTGANVLTF.

Judged by abundance, this clone is large. This chain links TRBV9 with TRBJ1-5, with D maybe TRBD1 (6 bases). The CDR3 consists of 14 residues. V was pared by 0 bases and J by 4 bases, with 8 bases between. From germline, CDR1 is SGDLS and CDR2 YYNGEE. CDR3 coding DNA: TGTGCCAGCAGCGTAGGGGGGCCGAATCAGCCCCAGCATTTT. It translates to CASSVGGPNQPQHF.

The V and J genes are TRBV28 and TRBJ1-5, with a possible D match to TRBD1 (6 bases). This CDR3 spans 15 amino acids. V lost 4 bases to trimming and J lost 3 bases, with 13 bases between them. Germline assignment: CDR1 MDHEN and CDR2 SYDVKM. The CDR3, as DNA: TGTGCCAGCAGTTCTCCCAGGGGTTCCAATCAGCCCCAGCATTTT. The encoded protein is CASSSPRGSNQPQHF.

In its sample, this clone was seen once. The chain is built from TRBV5-1 and TRBJ2-5; D possibly corresponds to TRBD2 (6 bases). The germline CDR1 and CDR2 sequences are SGHRS and YFSETQ. The CDR3 loop spans 14 amino acids. V lost 1 base and J lost 0, with 7 bases in between. The DNA for the CDR3 is TGCGCCAGCAGCTTGACGGGGGACCAAGAGACCCAGTACTTC. Residues: CASSLTGDQETQYF.

This clone was counted a single time. The chain employs TRBV29-1 and TRBJ2-3; TRBD2 matches at 9 bases. J gave up 1 base and V 2 bases, and 1 base lay outside the gene matches. CDR3 size: 14 residues. Germline V gene sequence: CDR1 SQVTM, CDR2 ANQGSEA. Here the CDR3 reads CSVEPSGGTDTQYF. The CDR3 DNA reads as TGCAGCGTTGAACCTAGCGGGGGCACAGATACGCAGTATTTT.